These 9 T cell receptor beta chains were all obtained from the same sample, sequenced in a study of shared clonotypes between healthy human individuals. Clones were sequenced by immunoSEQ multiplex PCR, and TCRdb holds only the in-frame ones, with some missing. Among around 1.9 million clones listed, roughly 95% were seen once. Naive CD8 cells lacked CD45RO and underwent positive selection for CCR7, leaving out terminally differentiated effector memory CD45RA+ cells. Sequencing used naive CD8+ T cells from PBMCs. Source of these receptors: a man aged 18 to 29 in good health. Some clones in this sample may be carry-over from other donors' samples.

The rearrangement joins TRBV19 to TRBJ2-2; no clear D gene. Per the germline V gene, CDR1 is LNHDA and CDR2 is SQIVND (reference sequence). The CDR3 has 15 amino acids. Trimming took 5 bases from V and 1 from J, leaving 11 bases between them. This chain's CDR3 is CASSPRQQNTGELFF. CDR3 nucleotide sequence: TGTGCCAGTAGTCCCCGACAACAGAACACCGGGGAGCTGTTTTTT.

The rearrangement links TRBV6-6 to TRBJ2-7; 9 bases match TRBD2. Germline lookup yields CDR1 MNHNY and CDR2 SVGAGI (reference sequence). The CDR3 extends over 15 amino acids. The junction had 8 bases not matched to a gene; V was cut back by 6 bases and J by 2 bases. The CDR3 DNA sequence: TGTGCCAGCAGCCCGGGACTAGCCGCGGCCTACGAGCAGTACTTC. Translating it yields CASSPGLAAAYEQYF.

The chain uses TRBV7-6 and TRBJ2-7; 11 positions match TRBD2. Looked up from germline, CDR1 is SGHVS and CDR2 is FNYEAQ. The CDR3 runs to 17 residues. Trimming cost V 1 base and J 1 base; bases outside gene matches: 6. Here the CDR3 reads CASSLVQTSGASYEQYF. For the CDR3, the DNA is TGTGCCAGCAGCTTAGTTCAGACTAGCGGGGCGTCCTACGAGCAGTACTTC.

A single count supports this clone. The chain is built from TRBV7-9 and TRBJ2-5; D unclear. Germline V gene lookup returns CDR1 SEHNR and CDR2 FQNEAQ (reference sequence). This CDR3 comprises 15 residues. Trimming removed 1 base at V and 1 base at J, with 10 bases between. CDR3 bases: TGTGCCAGCAGCTTAGGTCCTATCGCCCAAGAGACCCAGTACTTC. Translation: CASSLGPIAQETQYF. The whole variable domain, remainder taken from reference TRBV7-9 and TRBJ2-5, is DTGVSQNPRHKITKRGQNVTFRCDPISEHNRLYWYRQTLGQGPEFLTYFQNEAQLEKSRLLSDRFSAERPKGSFSTLEIQRTEQGDSAMYLCASSLGPIAQETQYFGPGTRLLVL.

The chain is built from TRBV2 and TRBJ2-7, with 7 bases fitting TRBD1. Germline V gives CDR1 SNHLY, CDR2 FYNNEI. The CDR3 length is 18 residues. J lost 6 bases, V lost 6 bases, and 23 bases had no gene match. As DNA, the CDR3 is TGTGCCAGCAGCGTCGAAAGGGGGCGCAGTTTGGTCATACCCGAGCAGTACTTC. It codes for CASSVERGRSLVIPEQYF.

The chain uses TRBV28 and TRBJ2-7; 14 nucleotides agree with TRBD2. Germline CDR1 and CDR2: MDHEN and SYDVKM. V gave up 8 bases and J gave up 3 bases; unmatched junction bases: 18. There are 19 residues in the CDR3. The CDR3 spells CASERAVPGLAGDSYEQYF. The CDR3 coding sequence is TGTGCCAGCGAGAGGGCAGTTCCGGGACTAGCGGGGGACAGCTACGAGCAGTACTTC.

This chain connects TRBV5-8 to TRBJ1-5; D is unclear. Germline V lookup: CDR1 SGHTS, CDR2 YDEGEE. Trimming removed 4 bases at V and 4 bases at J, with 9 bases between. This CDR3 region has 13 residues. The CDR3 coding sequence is TGTGCCAGCAGCCGGACGGTTAATCAGCCCCAGCATTTT. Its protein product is CASSRTVNQPQHF.

The CDR3 nucleotides are TGCGCCAGCAGCCAGCGGCAGGCTGAAGGCTACACCTTC. Protein: CASSQRQAEGYTF. The chain uses TRBV4-1 and TRBJ1-2; D is unresolved. From germline, CDR1 is MGHRA and CDR2 YSYEKL. Deletions cut 3 bases from V and 8 bases from J, with 13 bases between. There are 13 residues in the CDR3.

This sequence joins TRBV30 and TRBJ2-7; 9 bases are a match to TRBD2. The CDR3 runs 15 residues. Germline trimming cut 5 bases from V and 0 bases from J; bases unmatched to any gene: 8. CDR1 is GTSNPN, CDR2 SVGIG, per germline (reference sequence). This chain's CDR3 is CAWEISGSSSYEQYF. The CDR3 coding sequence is TGTGCCTGGGAGATTAGCGGGAGCAGCTCCTACGAGCAGTACTTC.